These T cell receptor beta chains were read from a single sample in a study of blood T cells in healthy people across ages. TCRdb used MiXCR to reprocess the 5' RACE reads, holding one entry per CDR3 protein. Seen here are about 630,000 distinct CDR3 sequences, 21% observed once, and the top ten hold roughly 3.4%. Sequences were obtained from blood. These receptors came from a man between 70 and 80 years old in good health. CDR3s include the opening cysteine and the closing phenylalanine or tryptophan. Each record gives: J gene, D gene, V gene, clone size, CDR3 length, CDR3 DNA, CDR3 protein. D genes are given only for firm matches. Some rows mark clone size as missing; the rest say once, few, many or name a class of expanded clone.

TRBJ2-5	TRBD2	TRBV9	many	17	TGTGCCAAGCGGTGGGGACTAGCGGGTATCATGGAAGAGACCCAGTACTTC	CAKRWGLAGIMEETQYF
TRBJ1-1	.	TRBV3-1	.	14	TGTGCCAGCACCCAAAGGCCGGGGAGCTCTCAAGCTTTCTTT	CASTQRPGSSQAFF
TRBJ2-7	TRBD2	TRBV29-1	.	14	TGCAGCGTCGGGGGGACGGATTACCTCTACGAGCAGTACTTC	CSVGGTDYLYEQYF
TRBJ1-5	.	TRBV5-1	few	15	TGCGCCAGCAGCTTGGTGCCCGGGTCGATCATGCCCCAGCATTTT	CASSLVPGSIMPQHF
TRBJ1-2	.	TRBV20-1	few	11	TGCAGTGGCGGGGGCGGCTATGGCTACACCTTC	CSGGGGYGYTF
TRBJ2-5	.	TRBV5-4	.	15	TGTGCCAGCAGCCGGGATAGCTTAAGGGAAGAGACCCAGTACTTC	CASSRDSLREETQYF
TRBJ2-1	.	TRBV20-1	few	14	TGCAGTGCTATCAGTGACAGGGAGGGTGGTGAGCAGTTCTTC	CSAISDREGGEQFF
TRBJ1-1	.	TRBV14	.	14	TGTGCCAGCAGCCAACCTCAAAGGAACACTGAAGCTTTCTTT	CASSQPQRNTEAFF
TRBJ2-5	.	TRBV11-2	many	15	TGTGCCAGCAGCTTAGAGGGGACACACCAAGAGACCCAGTACTTC	CASSLEGTHQETQYF
TRBJ2-3	.	TRBV20-1	.	16	TGCAGTGCTAGAGATCCTGGGGGAGTCTTTACAGATACGCAGTATTTT	CSARDPGGVFTDTQYF
TRBJ2-4	.	TRBV7-8	few	20	TGTGCCAGCAGCTTAGAAGCAGGCGGGACCAGTGCACTAGCCAAAAACATTCAGTACTTC	CASSLEAGGTSALAKNIQYF
TRBJ2-3	TRBD2	TRBV5-1	.	15	TGCGCCAGCAGCTTGGCCCCAGGACTAGATGATACGCAGTATTTT	CASSLAPGLDDTQYF
TRBJ2-5	TRBD2	TRBV7-9	many	15	TGTGCCAGCAGCTCCGGGACTAGCGGGACGGAGACCCAGTACTTC	CASSSGTSGTETQYF
TRBJ2-5	.	TRBV6-2/TRBV6-3	few	14	TGTGCCAGCAGTTACTCGGCTCCGGAGGAGACCCAGTACTTC	CASSYSAPEETQYF
TRBJ2-7	.	TRBV4-1	few	13	TGCGCCAGCAGCCAAGATCAGTCCGTCGAGCAGTACTTC	CASSQDQSVEQYF
TRBJ2-7	TRBD2	TRBV27	.	16	TGTGCCAGCAGCCGCACCAGCCGGGACTACTCCTACGAGCAGTACTTC	CASSRTSRDYSYEQYF
TRBJ2-3	.	TRBV20-1	few	16	TGCAGTGCTAGTATGAGGGGGAAAGACAGCACAGATACGCAGTATTTT	CSASMRGKDSTDTQYF
TRBJ2-1	TRBD1	TRBV12-3/TRBV12-4	.	13	TGTGCCAGCAGGCCGGGACAGGGCAATGAGCAGTTCTTC	CASRPGQGNEQFF
TRBJ2-5	.	TRBV27	.	19	TGTGCCAGCAGTTTATCGTTTACTGGAGGGGGCAGTTATGGAGAGACCCAGTACTTC	CASSLSFTGGGSYGETQYF
TRBJ2-3	.	TRBV20-1	many	15	TGCAGTGCTCCCCCGGGACACCAATCCACAGATACGCAGTATTTT	CSAPPGHQSTDTQYF
TRBJ1-2	.	TRBV3-1	.	12	TGTGCCAGCAGCCAAGTTAGGCACAGCTACACCTTC	CASSQVRHSYTF
TRBJ2-7	.	TRBV9	.	15	TGTGCCAGCAGCGTAGATCCCGGGACGGACTACGAGCAGTACTTC	CASSVDPGTDYEQYF
TRBJ2-5	.	TRBV20-1	few	11	TGCAATGTCCGACTAGAAGAGACCCAGTACTTC	CNVRLEETQYF
TRBJ1-1	TRBD1	TRBV2	few	14	TGTGCCAGCAGGGGACAGGGGTCGAACACTGAAGCTTTCTTT	CASRGQGSNTEAFF
TRBJ2-3	.	TRBV6-6	few	16	TGTGCCAGCACCCCGACGCGCAGCACTAGCACAGATACGCAGTATTTT	CASTPTRSTSTDTQYF
TRBJ2-5	TRBD2	TRBV5-1	.	16	TGCGCCAGCAGCCCAGGACTAGCGGGAGGAGGAGAGACCCAGTACTTC	CASSPGLAGGGETQYF
TRBJ2-1	.	TRBV7-2	.	14	TGTGCCAGCAGCCTTGGGGGGTACTACAATGAGCAGTTCTTC	CASSLGGYYNEQFF
TRBJ2-7	TRBD1	TRBV29-1	.	14	TGCAGCGTCGAACAGGGGGCGGTTTCCTACGAGCAGTACTTC	CSVEQGAVSYEQYF
TRBJ2-1	.	TRBV27	.	17	TGTGCCAGCTTCCGGCTCCCTTACCCCAATCGTCCCAATGAGCAGTTCTTC	CASFRLPYPNRPNEQFF
TRBJ1-1	TRBD1	TRBV29-1	few	15	TGCAGCGTCGTACAGGGGGCTCGGTTGAACACTGAAGCTTTCTTT	CSVVQGARLNTEAFF
TRBJ2-3	TRBD2	TRBV29-1	.	14	TGCAGCGTTGCTTCGGGAGGGCCTACAGATACGCAGTATTTT	CSVASGGPTDTQYF
TRBJ2-5	TRBD1	TRBV6-4	few	18	TGTGCCAGCACCTCAGATAGCGTAAAAGGACAGGGGGTGAAGACCCAGTACTTC	CASTSDSVKGQGVKTQYF
TRBJ2-6	.	TRBV7-9	few	16	TGTGCCAGCAGAGTACTCCGAGACTCTGGGGCCAACGTCCTGACTTTC	CASRVLRDSGANVLTF
TRBJ2-1	.	TRBV29-1	.	12	TGCAGCGTTGTTGGGCTGGCAAATGAGCAGTTCTTC	CSVVGLANEQFF
TRBJ2-7	.	TRBV9	few	15	TGTGCCAGCAGCGTAGGTGATAGGGACTTCTACGAGCAGTACTTC	CASSVGDRDFYEQYF
TRBJ2-7	TRBD1	TRBV20-1	many	14	TGCAGTGCCGCAGCCGGACAGGGAACCTACGAGCAGTACTTC	CSAAAGQGTYEQYF
TRBJ2-2	.	TRBV6-6	few	12	TGTGCCAGCAACAGGGTTGACGGGGAGCTGTTTTTT	CASNRVDGELFF
TRBJ2-2	TRBD1	TRBV29-1	few	15	TGCAGCGTTGATTTTCGGGACAGTAACACCGGGGAGCTGTTTTTT	CSVDFRDSNTGELFF
TRBJ2-5	TRBD2	TRBV4-1	few	15	TGCGCCAGCAGCCTGCAAGCGGGAATCGGCGAGACCCAGTACTTC	CASSLQAGIGETQYF
TRBJ2-7	TRBD2	TRBV20-1	.	13	TGCAGTGGGAGGCCTAGCGGCACCTACGGGCAGTACTTC	CSGRPSGTYGQYF
TRBJ2-1	TRBD2	TRBV12-3/TRBV12-4	.	15	TGTGCCAGCAGTTGGGGACTAGCGGGAGAAAATGAGCAGTTCTTC	CASSWGLAGENEQFF
TRBJ2-1	.	TRBV5-6	.	15	TGTGCCAGCAGCTTGGACGGCGGTTTGAACAATGAGCAGTTCTTC	CASSLDGGLNNEQFF
TRBJ1-5	TRBD1	TRBV30	.	13	TGTGCCTGGCAGAGGGGGCCTGATCAGCCCCAGCATTTT	CAWQRGPDQPQHF
TRBJ2-3	TRBD1	TRBV6-6	.	13	TGTGCCACCGAAGGACAGGTTGGAGATACGCAGTATTTT	CATEGQVGDTQYF
TRBJ2-3	.	TRBV5-1	few	16	TGCGCCAGCAGCTTCGGGGCTAACCAGGCCGCAGATACGCAGTATTTT	CASSFGANQAADTQYF
TRBJ2-7	.	TRBV11-2	.	17	TGTGCCAGCAGCTTAGAAGCCGGGACAACCCGTGGCCACGAGCAGTACTTC	CASSLEAGTTRGHEQYF
TRBJ1-1	.	TRBV7-9	.	16	TGTGCCAGCAGCTTTTTTTCGAGCCAGGCGAACACTGAAGCTTTCTTT	CASSFFSSQANTEAFF
TRBJ1-1	TRBD1	TRBV4-3	few	15	TGCGCCAGCAGCCACGCGGGACAGCTCAACACTGAAGCTTTCTTT	CASSHAGQLNTEAFF
TRBJ2-7	.	TRBV25-1	few	14	TGTGCCAGCAGTGAATACGCCGGGACCTACGAGCAGTACTTC	CASSEYAGTYEQYF
TRBJ2-7	TRBD2	TRBV12-3/TRBV12-4	few	19	TGTGCCAGCAGTTTATATAGACTAGCGGGAGGACCGAGCTCCTACGAGCAGTACTTC	CASSLYRLAGGPSSYEQYF
TRBJ2-7	.	TRBV12-3/TRBV12-4	.	15	TGTGCCAGCAGTTTAGCCAGCGGAGTCACCTACGAGCAGTACTTC	CASSLASGVTYEQYF
TRBJ2-7	TRBD2	TRBV12-3/TRBV12-4	.	15	TGTGCCAGCAGTTTCCAAGCGGGAGCATCATCCGAGCAGTACTTC	CASSFQAGASSEQYF
TRBJ2-3	TRBD2	TRBV20-1	few	15	TGCAGTGCTAGAACTAGCGGGAGGGCCAAAGATACGCAGTATTTT	CSARTSGRAKDTQYF
TRBJ2-3	.	TRBV28	few	16	TGTGCCAGCAGTTTAACTAGTGGGGTAGGGCCAGATACGCAGTATTTT	CASSLTSGVGPDTQYF